This TCR beta chain was captured by sequencing in a study of human T cells and chemical hapten exposure. Time point described: patch test 3, about 24 weeks after DPC sensitization. Indicated treatment: therapeutic diphenylcyclopropenone sensitization with weekly scalp DPC. One entry per CDR3 protein, called by TCRdb with MiXCR from the RACE reads. This sample has 97,000 or so distinct CDR3 sequences, with 27% found just once. As regards this clonotype: As yet, its antigen is unknown.

The study's findings and limits: Compared to controls, expanded TCRs made significantly more large clusters of similar CDR3s.

Sequenced material: whole blood, taken in connection with sensitization to the hapten diphenylcyclopropenone (DPC). The receptor was isolated from a man aged 35 to 55 with alopecia areata. Some clones in this sample may be carry-over from other donors' samples.

The CDR3: CASSQPGLFGELFF. As DNA, the CDR3 is TGTGCCAGCAGCCAACCAGGACTATTCGGGGAGCTGTTTTTT. The J gene is TRBJ2-2, the V gene TRBV7-9; tentatively, D is TRBD2 (6 bases). The CDR3 consists of 14 residues. Germline V gene sequence: CDR1 SEHNR, CDR2 FQNEAQ (reference sequence). V lost 5 bases to trimming and J lost 7 bases, with 14 bases between them.